This T cell receptor beta chain was sequenced for a study of OX40 agonist ivuxolimab in advanced cancers. Study information: Dose-escalation patients' cancers were hepatocellular carcinoma, melanoma, renal cell or head and neck cancer. Study conclusions and caveats: Among the lowest peripheral clonal expansion occurred in 0.1-3.0 mg/kg partial responders. Specificity for antigen went undetermined in the expanded peripheral T cells.

Concerning this clone: Its antigen is not known.

Libraries were prepared by immunoSEQ multiplex PCR; TCRdb keeps only in-frame clonotypes and omits some of them. Of some 14,000 clones listed, about 87% are singletons. The CDR3 has 15 amino acids. Trimming shortened V by 1 base and J by 5 bases, and 15 bases separated the two germline ends. The germline V gene has CDR1 SGHVS and CDR2 FNYEAQ. The chain has TRBV7-6 and TRBJ2-7; the D is unclear. The material sequenced was CD4+ or CD8+ T cells sorted from blood, taken in a trial of the OX40 agonist ivuxolimab. This receptor was taken from an adult with an advanced solid tumor such as melanoma, head and neck, liver or kidney cancer. DNA for the CDR3: TGTGCCAGCAGCTTAGGAAACCTTGAGCGCGACGAGCAGTACTTC. Its protein product is CASSLGNLERDEQYF.